This T cell receptor beta chain was captured by sequencing in a study of T cells after yellow fever vaccination. Comments on this clonotype: What it recognizes is unknown.

One entry per CDR3 protein results from TCRdb running MiXCR on the 5' RACE reads. The sample carries 80,000 to 100,000 distinct CDR3 sequences, about 6% recorded once. Germline CDR1 is GTSNPN and CDR2 is SVGIG (reference sequence). The CDR3 is made up of 15 amino acids. Trimming left V 6 bases short and J 0 bases short, with 16 bases between. Overall study findings and caveats: The CD4 and CD8 compartments had a small share of their clonotypes in common. It was the secondary response that reached its peak faster, day 5 versus 15, but it was weaker.

The receptor was derived from a man younger than 35 who received the YFV17D yellow fever vaccine. The sample consisted of CD8+ T cells sorted from PBMCs, taken 10 days after the yellow fever booster vaccination. The J gene is TRBJ2-3, the V gene TRBV30; D may be TRBD1 or TRBD2 (6 bases each). The chain's CDR3 is CACAVGGPSTDTQYF. Here the CDR3 DNA reads TGTGCCTGCGCGGTAGGGGGGCCCAGCACAGATACGCAGTATTTT.